Here is one TCR beta chain with its context. The record originates from a study of blood T cell repertoires in COVID-19. Study details: The origin of the acute and convalescent COVID-19 samples was the United States, Italy and Spain.

In the study's own analysis: Amplification with reference gene primers provided the estimates of nucleated cell counts. The assay was immunoSEQ multiplex PCR, and TCRdb's table has in-frame clones only and misses some. That table gives V, J and clone size, and the DNA gave D and trimming. The sample lists about 110,000 clones; approximately 88% were seen once. This clonotype was sampled from a man in his forties or fifties with active or convalescent COVID-19. The sample was peripheral blood.

CDR3 DNA sequence: TGTGCCAGCAGCGTTTCCGACAGACCAGATAATTCACCCCTCCACTTT. Its protein product is CASSVSDRPDNSPLHF. The rearrangement links TRBV9 to TRBJ1-6; the D gene is possibly TRBD1 (5 bases). The CDR3 is 16 residues long. V lost 2 bases and J lost 5, with 14 bases in between. Germline lookup yields CDR1 SGDLS and CDR2 YYNGEE. The entire variable domain, with the rest obtained from reference TRBV9 and TRBJ1-6, is as follows: DSGVTQTPKHLITATGQRVTLRCSPRSGDLSVYWYQQSLDQGLQFLIQYYNGEERAKGNILERFSAQQFPDLHSELNLSSLELGDSALYFCASSVSDRPDNSPLHFGNGTRLTVT.